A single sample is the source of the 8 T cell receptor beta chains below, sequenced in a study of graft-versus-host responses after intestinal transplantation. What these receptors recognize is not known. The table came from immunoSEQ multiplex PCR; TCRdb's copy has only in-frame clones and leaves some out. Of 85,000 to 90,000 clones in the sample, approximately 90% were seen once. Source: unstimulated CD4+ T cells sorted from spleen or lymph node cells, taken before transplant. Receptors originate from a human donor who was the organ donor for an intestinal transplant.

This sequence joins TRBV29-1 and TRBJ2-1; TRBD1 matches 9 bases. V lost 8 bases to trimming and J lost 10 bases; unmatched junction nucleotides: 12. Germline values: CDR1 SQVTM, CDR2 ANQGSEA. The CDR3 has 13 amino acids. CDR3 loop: CSSTGQGLAEQFF. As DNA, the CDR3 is TGCAGCTCTACGGGACAGGGCCTTGCGGAGCAGTTCTTC.

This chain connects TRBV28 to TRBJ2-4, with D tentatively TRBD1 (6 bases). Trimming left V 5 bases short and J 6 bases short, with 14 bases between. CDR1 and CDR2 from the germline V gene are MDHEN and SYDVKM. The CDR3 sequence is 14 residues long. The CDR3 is CASSIPRTANIQYF. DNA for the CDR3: TGTGCCAGCAGTATTCCTCGGACAGCAAACATTCAGTACTTC.

CDR3 sequence reads: CASQLGGLWGYTF. In DNA, the CDR3 is TGTGCCTCCCAACTTGGGGGACTATGGGGCTACACCTTC. V gene TRBV10-3 combines with J gene TRBJ1-2; D is possibly TRBD1 (5 bases). CDR1 is ENHRY and CDR2 is SYGVKD in the germline V gene. The V end lost 11 bases, the J end lost 8 bases, and 21 bases lay between the germline ends. The CDR3 spans 13 residues.

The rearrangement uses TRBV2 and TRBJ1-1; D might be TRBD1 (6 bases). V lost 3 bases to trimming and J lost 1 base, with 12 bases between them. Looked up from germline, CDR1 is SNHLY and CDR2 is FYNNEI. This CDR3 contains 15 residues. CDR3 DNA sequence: TGTGCCAGCAGTGATTGGGGGCTAAAGAACACTGAAGCTTTCTTT. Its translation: CASSDWGLKNTEAFF.

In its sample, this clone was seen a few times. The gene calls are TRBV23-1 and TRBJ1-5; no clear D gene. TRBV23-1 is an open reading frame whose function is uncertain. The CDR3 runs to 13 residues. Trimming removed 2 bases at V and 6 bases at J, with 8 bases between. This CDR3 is CASSQGVGQPQHF. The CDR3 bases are TGCGCCAGCAGTCAAGGAGTCGGTCAGCCCCAGCATTTT.

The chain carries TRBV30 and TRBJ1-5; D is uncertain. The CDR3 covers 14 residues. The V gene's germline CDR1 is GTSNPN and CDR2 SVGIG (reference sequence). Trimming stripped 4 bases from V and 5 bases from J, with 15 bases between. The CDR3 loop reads CAWNSFGGDQPQHF. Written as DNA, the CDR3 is TGTGCCTGGAATAGCTTTGGCGGCGATCAGCCCCAGCATTTT.

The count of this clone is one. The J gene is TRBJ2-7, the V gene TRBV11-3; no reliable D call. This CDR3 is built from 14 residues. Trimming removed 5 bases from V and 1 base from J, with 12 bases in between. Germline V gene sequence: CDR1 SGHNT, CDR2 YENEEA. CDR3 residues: CASSVLTRSYEQYF. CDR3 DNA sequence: TGTGCCAGCAGCGTACTCACGAGGTCCTACGAGCAGTACTTC.

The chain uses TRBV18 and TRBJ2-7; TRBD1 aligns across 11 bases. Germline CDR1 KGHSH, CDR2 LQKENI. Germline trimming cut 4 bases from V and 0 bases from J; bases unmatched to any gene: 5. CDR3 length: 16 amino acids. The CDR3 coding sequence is TGTGCCAGCTCACTTGGGACAGGGGGTCTCTCCTACGAGCAGTACTTC. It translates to CASSLGTGGLSYEQYF.